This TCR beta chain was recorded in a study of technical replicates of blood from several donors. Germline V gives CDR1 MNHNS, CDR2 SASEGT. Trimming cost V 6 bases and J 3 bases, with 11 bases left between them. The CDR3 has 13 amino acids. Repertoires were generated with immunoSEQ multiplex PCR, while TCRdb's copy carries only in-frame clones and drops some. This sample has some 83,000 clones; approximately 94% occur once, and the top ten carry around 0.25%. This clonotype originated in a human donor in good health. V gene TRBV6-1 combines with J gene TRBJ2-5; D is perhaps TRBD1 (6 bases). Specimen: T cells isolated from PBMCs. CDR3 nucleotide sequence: TGTGCCAGCAGAGCGGACAGAAAAGAGACCCAGTACTTC. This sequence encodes CASRADRKETQYF.